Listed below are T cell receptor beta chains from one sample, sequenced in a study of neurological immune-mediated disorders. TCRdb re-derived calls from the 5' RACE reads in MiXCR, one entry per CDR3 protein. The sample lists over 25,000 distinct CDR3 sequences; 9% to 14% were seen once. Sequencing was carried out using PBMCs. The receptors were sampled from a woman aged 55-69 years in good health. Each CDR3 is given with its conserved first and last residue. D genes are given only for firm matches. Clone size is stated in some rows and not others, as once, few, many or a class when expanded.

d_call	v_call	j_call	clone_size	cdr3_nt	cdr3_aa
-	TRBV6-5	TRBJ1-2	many	TGTGCCAGCAGTTACTCGCAGTTACTCTATGGCTACACCTTC	CASSYSQLLYGYTF
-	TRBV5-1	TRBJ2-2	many	TGCGCCAGCAGCCAGAAAATGGCGAACACCGGGGAGCTGTTTTTT	CASSQKMANTGELFF
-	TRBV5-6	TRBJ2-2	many	TGTGCCAGCAGCCCGAGGGAAACCGGGGAGCTGTTTTTT	CASSPRETGELFF
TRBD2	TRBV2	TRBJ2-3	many	TGTGCCAGCGGAAGACTAGCTGGAGATACGCAGTATTTT	CASGRLAGDTQYF
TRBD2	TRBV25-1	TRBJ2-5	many	TGTGCCAGCAGTGATCCCTTAGCGGGGGAAGAGACCCAGTACTTC	CASSDPLAGEETQYF
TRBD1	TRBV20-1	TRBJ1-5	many	TGCAGTGCTAGTCGACGACAGGGTTTCAAGCCCCAGCATTTT	CSASRRQGFKPQHF
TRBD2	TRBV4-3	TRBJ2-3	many	TGCGCCAGCAGCCAGGACATTCTCCTAGCGGGGGGGCGCACAGATACGCAGTATTTT	CASSQDILLAGGRTDTQYF
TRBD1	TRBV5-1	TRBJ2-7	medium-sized	TGCGCCAGCAGCTCCGGACAGGATCCGTACTTC	CASSSGQDPYF
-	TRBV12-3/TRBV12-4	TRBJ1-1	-	TGTGCCAGCAGTTTAGAGACATACACTGAAGCTTTCTTT	CASSLETYTEAFF
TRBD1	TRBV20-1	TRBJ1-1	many	TGCAGTGCTAGATACAGGGGAGACACTGAAGCTTTCTTT	CSARYRGDTEAFF
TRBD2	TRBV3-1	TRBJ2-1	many	TGTGCCAGCAGCCTGACTAGCGGGGGCTACAATGAGCAGTTCTTC	CASSLTSGGYNEQFF
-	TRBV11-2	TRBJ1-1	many	TGTGCCAGCAGCTTGGAACGGGACACTGAAGCTTTCTTT	CASSLERDTEAFF
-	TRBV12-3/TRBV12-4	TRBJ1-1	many	TGTGCCAGCAGTCCTCGACGGTTGAACACTGAAGCTTTCTTT	CASSPRRLNTEAFF
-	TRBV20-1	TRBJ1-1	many	TGCAGTGCTGGGGTCCCGGGGGGCGTCACTGAAGCTTTCTTT	CSAGVPGGVTEAFF
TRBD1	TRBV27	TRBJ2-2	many	TGTGCCAGCAGTTTAACCGGGACAGGGTCAGGGGAGCTGTTTTTT	CASSLTGTGSGELFF
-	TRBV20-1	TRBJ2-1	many	TGCAGTGCTAGGGCGCCCTCGGGGCCAGGGGAGGAGCAGTTCTTC	CSARAPSGPGEEQFF
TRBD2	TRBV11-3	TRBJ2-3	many	TGTGCCAGCAGCTTGGGACTAGCGGGGGGGCTCACAGATACGCAGTATTTT	CASSLGLAGGLTDTQYF
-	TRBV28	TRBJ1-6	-	TGTGTCAGCAGCCGCCCGTGGGGAGGCATTAATTCACCCCTCCACTTT	CVSSRPWGGINSPLHF
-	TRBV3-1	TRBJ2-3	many	TGTGCCAGCAGACTCGGGATCTCGTGGGATACGCAGTATTTT	CASRLGISWDTQYF
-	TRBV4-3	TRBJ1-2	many	TGCGCCAGCAGCCAAGATCAATTTAACTATGGCTACACCTTC	CASSQDQFNYGYTF
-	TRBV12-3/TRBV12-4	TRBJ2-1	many	TGTGCCAGCAGTTTACGGCAGGGTCCCTACAATGAGCAGTTCTTC	CASSLRQGPYNEQFF
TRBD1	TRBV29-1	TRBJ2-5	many	TGCAGCGCGCACAGGGGGTACCAAGAGACCCAGTACTTC	CSAHRGYQETQYF
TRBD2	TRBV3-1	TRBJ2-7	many	TGTGCCAGCAGCCAAAGAGCGGGGGGCTACGAGCAGTACTTC	CASSQRAGGYEQYF
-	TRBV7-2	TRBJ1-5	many	TGTGCCAGCAGCTTAGTGGCGGATAGCAATCAGCCCCAGCATTTT	CASSLVADSNQPQHF
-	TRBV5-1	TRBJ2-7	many	TGCGCCAGCAGCTTCGACAGAGCCTACGAGCAGTACTTC	CASSFDRAYEQYF
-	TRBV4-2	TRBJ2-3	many	TGTGCCAGCAGCCAGGGGGGGCCGGGTGCCGATACGCAGTATTTT	CASSQGGPGADTQYF
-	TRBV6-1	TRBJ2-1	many	TGTGCCAGCAGTGAAGCAAGGTCCGGGTTCAATGAGCAGTTCTTC	CASSEARSGFNEQFF
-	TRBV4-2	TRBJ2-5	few	TGTGCCAGCAGCCAAGCGGAGTACCAAGAGACCCAGTACTTC	CASSQAEYQETQYF